These 5 T cell receptor beta chains originate from one sample sequenced in a study of blood T cell repertoires in COVID-19. Repertoires were generated with immunoSEQ multiplex PCR, while TCRdb's copy carries only in-frame clones and drops some. The sample holds around 64,000 clones, approximately 88% seen once. Input material: peripheral blood. The source is a woman of 80 years or more with acute or convalescent COVID-19.

The chain couples TRBV5-4 to TRBJ2-7; TRBD1 matches at 8 bases. V was pared by 0 bases and J by 4 bases, with 6 bases of the junction left unmatched. This CDR3 is built from 15 residues. CDR1 and CDR2 (germline): SGHNT, YYREEE (reference sequence). CDR3 sequence (DNA): TGTGCCAGCAGCTTGGCGACAGGGGCTCAGTACGAGCAGTACTTC. Translation gives CASSLATGAQYEQYF.

The chain has TRBV28 and TRBJ1-5, with 7 bases that match TRBD1. Per germline, CDR1 MDHEN and CDR2 SYDVKM. CDR3 length equals 17 residues. The V gene end was trimmed by 5 bases and the J gene end by 2 bases; junction bases not matched to a gene: 12. Here the CDR3 DNA reads TGTGCCAGCAGTACCTCCGGGACAGTTAGGGGCAATCAGCCCCAGCATTTT. Translating it yields CASSTSGTVRGNQPQHF.

This rearrangement joins TRBV19 to TRBJ2-3; D is unresolved. Germline CDR1 LNHDA, CDR2 SQIVND (reference sequence). Trimming took off 8 bases at V and 5 bases at J, with 14 bases between the two ends. The CDR3 sequence is 13 residues long. CDR3 loop: CASLDLSQDTQYF. The CDR3 DNA reads TGTGCCAGTCTCGACCTTAGCCAAGATACGCAGTATTTT.

The J gene is TRBJ2-1, the V gene TRBV28; 9 nucleotides agree with TRBD1. The V segment lost 6 bases and the J segment 7 bases; nucleotides outside the gene matches: 7. Germline CDR1 and CDR2: MDHEN and SYDVKM. The CDR3 has 14 residues. CDR3 residues: CASRRTGEPNEQFF. For the CDR3, the DNA is TGTGCCAGCAGACGGACAGGGGAACCTAATGAGCAGTTCTTC. Filled out from reference TRBV28 and TRBJ2-1, the complete variable domain reads DVKVTQSSRYLVKRTGEKVFLECVQDMDHENMFWYRQDPGLGLRLIYFSYDVKMKEKGDIPEGYSVSREKKERFSLILESASTNQTSMYLCASRRTGEPNEQFFGPGTRLTVL.

V gene TRBV19 combines with J gene TRBJ1-2; 8 bases match TRBD1. Germline loops: CDR1 LNHDA, CDR2 SQIVND (reference sequence). Germline trimming cut 6 bases from V and 6 bases from J; bases unmatched to any gene: 12. This CDR3 has 15 residues. The CDR3 sequence: CASSLADRESHGYTF. The CDR3 coding sequence is TGTGCCAGTAGCCTGGCGGACAGGGAAAGCCATGGCTACACCTTC.